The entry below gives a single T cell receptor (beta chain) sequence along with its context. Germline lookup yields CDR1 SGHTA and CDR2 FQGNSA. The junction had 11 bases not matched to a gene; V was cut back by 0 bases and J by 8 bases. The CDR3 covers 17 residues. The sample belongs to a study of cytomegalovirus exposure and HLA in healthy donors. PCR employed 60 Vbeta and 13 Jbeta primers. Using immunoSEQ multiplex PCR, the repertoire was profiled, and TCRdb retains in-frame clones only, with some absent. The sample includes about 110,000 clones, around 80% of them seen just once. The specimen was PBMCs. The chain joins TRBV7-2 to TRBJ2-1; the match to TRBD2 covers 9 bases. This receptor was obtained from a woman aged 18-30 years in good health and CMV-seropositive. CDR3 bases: TGTGCCAGCAGCTTAGCCGGGACTAGCTATGAATTAGATGAGCAGTTCTTC. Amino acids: CASSLAGTSYELDEQFF.